Below are 22 T cell receptor beta chains sequenced from a single sample in a study of T-cell reconstitution after alpha-beta-depleted transplantation in children. Unique molecular identifiers were used to barcode this TCRbeta library. TCRdb ran MiXCR on the PCR reads and lists one entry per CDR3 protein. The sample records about 260,000 distinct CDR3 sequences, 9.5% to 13% being singletons. Sequenced here: peripheral blood, sampled 180 days after TCRalphabeta/CD19-depleted stem cell transplant. These receptors all stem from a male patient between 2 and 15 years old who had a stem cell transplant for chronic granulomatous disease, so the T cells may come from the graft donor.

For this clonotype: Given a much more abundant clone one base away, this may be a read error. CDR3 in amino acids: CASSLMTSGESQYF. The CDR3 DNA sequence: TGTGCCAGCAGCTTAATGACTAGCGGAGAGTCCCAGTACTTC. V gene TRBV11-2 combines with J gene TRBJ2-5; 9 bases are shared with TRBD2. Germline values: CDR1 SGHAT, CDR2 FQNNGV. The CDR3 totals 14 residues.

In its sample, this clonotype was seen many times. The chain has TRBV29-1 and TRBJ2-3; D gene ambiguous. The CDR3 has 14 amino acids. Germline V CDR1 and CDR2: SQVTM, ANQGSEA. V was pared by 7 bases and J by 6 bases, with 20 bases between. The CDR3 region has the DNA TGCAGCGACCTTCAAGCGACCCTGAGGGATACGCAGTATTTT. Its protein product is CSDLQATLRDTQYF.

This clonotype has a count of ten or more. The CDR3 sequence is CASSRTSGSIDTQYF. CDR3 coding DNA: TGTGCCAGCAGTCGGACTAGCGGGAGTATAGATACGCAGTATTTT. The chain couples TRBV12-3 or TRBV12-4 to TRBJ2-3; 13 nucleotides line up with TRBD2. Losses at the gene ends were 5 bases for V and 5 bases for J; bases not matched to a gene: 4. This CDR3 comprises 15 residues.

In regard to this clonotype: One base away lies a much larger clone, so this may be a sequencing read error. The chain combines TRBV12-3 or TRBV12-4 with TRBJ2-3, with D uncertain. The CDR3 runs 12 residues. The CDR3 is CAGSMVADTQYF. The DNA of the CDR3 is TGTGCCGGCAGTATGGTGGCGGATACGCAGTATTTT.

This clonotype was detected a few times. This chain links TRBV12-3 or TRBV12-4 with TRBJ2-7; 8 bases align to TRBD1. The CDR3 runs 14 residues. After removal of 1 base from V and 4 bases from J, the junction contained 3 bases not matched to a gene. CDR3 sequence: CASSLEYRGYEQYF. For the CDR3, the DNA is TGTGCCAGCAGTTTAGAATACAGGGGGTACGAGCAGTACTTC.

This clonotype was picked up many times. The chain joins TRBV5-1 to TRBJ1-2; D remains ambiguous. Trimming pared 4 bases from V and 4 bases from J, leaving 5 bases between. The length of the CDR3 is 11 residues. Germline V CDR1 and CDR2: SGHRS, YFSETQ. The CDR3 coding sequence is TGCGCCAGCAGCGACGTCTATGGCTACACCTTC. Translated: CASSDVYGYTF.

This clonotype was seen ten or more times. The rearrangement uses TRBV12-3 or TRBV12-4 and TRBJ2-1, with a tentative D call TRBD2 (5 bases). Trimming removed 3 bases from V and 4 bases from J, with 10 bases in between. The CDR3 sequence is 14 residues long. The CDR3 region has the DNA TGTGCCAGCAGTTTGAGTAGCGTATACAATGAGCAGTTCTTC. Protein sequence: CASSLSSVYNEQFF.

This clonotype was seen many times. This chain links TRBV5-1 with TRBJ2-5, with D uncertain. V lost 6 bases and J lost 5, with 11 bases in between. The CDR3 has 12 amino acids. Germline CDR1 SGHRS, CDR2 YFSETQ. Here the CDR3 DNA reads TGCGCCAGCACCTTAAACGGGGAGACCCAGTACTTC. Translation gives CASTLNGETQYF.

The V and J genes are TRBV18 and TRBJ1-1, with D perhaps matching TRBD1 (6 bases). CDR1 KGHSH and CDR2 LQKENI come from the germline V gene. This CDR3 comprises 14 residues. V lost 1 base and J lost 6, with 12 bases in between. The CDR3 coding sequence is TGTGCCAGCTCACCACTGAGGGGGTATGCTGAAGCTTTCTTT. This translates into CASSPLRGYAEAFF.

As concerns this clonotype: A much larger clone differs from this one at a single base, so this may be a read error. J is TRBJ2-5 and V is TRBV12-3 or TRBV12-4, with 11 positions matching TRBD2. This CDR3 is built from 16 residues. The CDR3 loop reads CANSLGRLAGQETQYF. The CDR3 DNA sequence: TGTGCCAACAGTTTAGGACGACTAGCGGGACAAGAGACCCAGTACTTC.

The chain joins TRBV5-4 to TRBJ2-4, with 12 bases that match TRBD2. This CDR3 is 17 amino acids long. The J segment lost 6 bases and the V segment lost 4 bases, leaving 11 bases of the junction unmatched. Germline V gene data show CDR1 as SGHNT and CDR2 as YYREEE (reference sequence). This CDR3 is CASSDPGLAGPSNIQYF. For the CDR3, the DNA is TGTGCCAGCAGCGACCCTGGACTAGCGGGGCCTTCAAACATTCAGTACTTC.

Of note for this clonotype: Just one base apart from a much larger clone, this may be a read error. V and J are TRBV10-3 and TRBJ2-1, with D possibly matching TRBD1 (6 bases). The length of the CDR3 is 14 residues. V lost 4 bases to trimming and J lost 7 bases, with 14 bases between them. Germline lookup yields CDR1 ENHRY and CDR2 SYGVKD. CDR3 nucleotide sequence: TGTGCCATCAGTGCCCAAATCAGGGGTAATGAGCAGTTCTTC. Encoded protein: CAISAQIRGNEQFF.

The V and J genes are TRBV5-4 and TRBJ2-5, with D unresolved. This CDR3 region has 14 residues. Trimming took 0 bases from V and 0 from J, leaving 6 bases between them. Germline CDR1 and CDR2: SGHNT and YYREEE (reference sequence). The CDR3: CASSLEQHQETQYF. DNA of the CDR3: TGTGCCAGCAGCTTGGAACAGCACCAAGAGACCCAGTACTTC.

The CDR3 nucleotides read TGCGCCAGCAGCCTGGGACAGAACTTAGCCAAAAACATTCAGTACTTC. Translating gives CASSLGQNLAKNIQYF. V gene TRBV23-1 combines with J gene TRBJ2-4, with 7 nucleotides matching TRBD1. TRBV23-1 is placed among ORFs of uncertain function. The CDR3 contains 16 residues. The V and J ends lost 6 bases and 0 bases, in that order; junction bases with no gene match: 8.

Ten or more counts support this clonotype. The rearrangement links TRBV7-2 to TRBJ1-1; D perhaps matches TRBD1 (5 bases). Germline V gene data show CDR1 as SGHTA and CDR2 as FQGNSA. The CDR3 runs to 14 residues. V lost 0 bases and J lost 5, with 10 bases in between. CDR3: CASSLANGGTEAFF. The CDR3 DNA sequence: TGTGCCAGCAGCTTAGCTAACGGGGGGACTGAAGCTTTCTTT.

The chain is built from TRBV12-3 or TRBV12-4 and TRBJ2-2; the D gene is possibly TRBD1 (6 bases). The length of the CDR3 is 16 residues. V was pared by 0 bases and J by 1 base, with 9 bases between. CDR3 sequence: CASSLAAGENTGELFF. Here the CDR3 DNA reads TGTGCCAGCAGTTTAGCGGCAGGGGAGAACACCGGGGAGCTGTTTTTT.

This clonotype was seen repeatedly, ten times or more. The V gene is TRBV7-8, the J gene TRBJ1-2; TRBD1 agrees at 8 bases. The CDR3 extends over 14 amino acids. With 5 bases clipped from V and 5 bases from J, the junction kept 7 bases outside the gene matches. CDR1 SGHVS and CDR2 FQNEAQ come from the germline V gene. The CDR3 spells CASSKDREEYGYTF. CDR3 nucleotide sequence: TGTGCCAGCAGCAAGGACAGGGAAGAGTATGGCTACACCTTC.

A note on this clonotype: A read error is possible here, since a much larger clone lies one base away. This chain uses TRBV29-1 with TRBJ2-2; D may be TRBD1 (6 bases). CDR3 size: 15 residues. The germline V gene encodes CDR1 SQVTM and CDR2 ANQGSEA. Here the CDR3 reads CNVWAQGSNTGELFF. The CDR3 DNA reads TGCAACGTTTGGGCACAGGGCTCTAACACCGGGGAGCTGTTTTTT.

In this sample, this clonotype turned up many times. V usage is TRBV7-9 and J usage is TRBJ1-2, with D uncertain. The V end lost 10 bases, the J end lost 7 bases, and 16 bases lay between the germline ends. The CDR3 sequence is 12 residues long. CDR1 and CDR2 (germline): SEHNR, FQNEAQ (reference sequence). CDR3 coding DNA: TGTGCCATCAACCGGGCGTTGGGTGGCTACACCTTC. Translation: CAINRALGGYTF.

The sample holds many counts of this clonotype. The chain has TRBV20-1 and TRBJ2-7, with 9 bases fitting TRBD2. The CDR3 consists of 16 residues. Looked up from germline, CDR1 is DFQATT and CDR2 is SNEGSKA (reference sequence). Trimming took 6 bases from V and 5 from J; bases not matched to a gene: 17. The CDR3 DNA follows: TGCAGTGCCTCTTTTTTGGCTAGCGGGATGGGAAACGAGCAGTACTTC. Translated: CSASFLASGMGNEQYF.

The sample holds many counts of this clonotype. The rearrangement uses TRBV6-5 and TRBJ1-2, with a weak D call TRBD1 (5 bases). This CDR3 region has 19 residues. In germline, CDR1 is MNHEY, CDR2 SVGAGI. V gave up 0 bases and J gave up 4 bases, with 24 bases separating them. CDR3 amino acids: CASSYSSLGGSGVVYGYTF. The DNA for the CDR3 is TGTGCCAGCAGTTACTCGTCATTGGGGGGGTCGGGTGTCGTCTATGGCTACACCTTC.

J is TRBJ2-3 and V is TRBV19; D is perhaps TRBD2 (5 bases). Trimming shortened V by 1 base and J by 0 bases, and 17 bases separated the two germline ends. In germline, CDR1 is LNHDA, CDR2 SQIVND (reference sequence). This CDR3 contains 18 residues. CDR3 sequence: CASSIGPSRRLSTDTQYF. DNA for the CDR3: TGTGCCAGTAGTATAGGTCCTAGCAGAAGACTTAGCACAGATACGCAGTATTTT.